This TCR beta chain derives from a study of blood T cell repertoires in COVID-19. Germline assignment: CDR1 MNHNY and CDR2 SVGAGI (reference sequence). The CDR3 runs to 13 residues. V trimming: 8 bases; J trimming: 7 bases; junction bases outside the gene matches: 8. Assay used: immunoSEQ multiplex PCR; TCRdb lists only in-frame clones, some missing. This sample has some 130,000 clones, with approximately 82% found just once. The chain is built from TRBV6-6 and TRBJ1-3; 7 bases are shared with TRBD1. Sequenced sample: peripheral blood. This TCR was recovered from a man in his forties or fifties with active or convalescent COVID-19. The CDR3 DNA is TGTGCCAGCGGACAGGAAAAGTATAACACCATATATTTT. Translated: CASGQEKYNTIYF.